This T cell receptor beta chain was recovered during a study of tumor and adjacent non-tumor tissue in lung cancer (dated by TCRdb to the late 2010s). In the study overall: By cancer type, the cohort comprised some 13 adenocarcinoma patients, a couple of squamous cell carcinoma patients and 1 small cell lung cancer patient. Sequencing produced 130,000,000 or so productive TCRbeta reads in total, an average of approximately 3.9 million reads per sample. TCRbeta CDR3 sequencing was performed on roughly 27 paired specimens, with one tumor sample and one normal lung sample collected per patient. Bulk TCRbeta repertoires were compared between lung tumor tissue and matched distant non-tumor lung tissue obtained from under 18 lung cancer patients. The roughly 15 patients were aged roughly 30 to 85 years, included around ten men and 5 women, and had TNM stage I to III disease.

A remark on this clonotype: The antigen it recognizes is unknown. Relative to the germline gene, one junction end is altered; a read error may explain this.

What the authors observed across the whole study: With only around 16 patients in the cohort, the authors noted that larger samples and more detailed clinical data are needed. A significantly larger cumulative share of the repertoire was made up by the top 100 clones in normal lung than in tumor tissue. Significantly higher TCR diversity was found in younger patients, and higher tumor TCR diversity was associated with shorter overall and disease-free survival. Tumor tissue showed significantly greater TCR diversity (inverse Simpson) than normal lung tissue (roughly 390 vs 170, P = 0.0075, Mann-Whitney U test). Peripheral blood was not sequenced, so blood TCRbeta repertoires in these lung cancer patients were not examined. Neither the sequencing platform nor unique molecular identifiers are mentioned in the methods.

From a lookup of the germline V gene, CDR1 and CDR2 are SQVTM and ANQGSEA. The CDR3 starts with the cysteine, ends with the phenylalanine, and has 13 residues. The retained sequence is limited to the CDR3, 39 bases, with the frame set at the first base. Library preparation employed multiplex PCR. The listed sequencing device is Illumina HiSeq 2500. TCRbeta libraries were constructed through three rounds of nested PCR with primers (Table S4) according to protocols modified from ARM-PCR. Before sequencing, PCR products of 200-500 bp were excised from the gel and purified with the QIAquick gel extraction kit. Regarding the original processing steps: Trimmomatic was used to clean the reads, FLASH was used to merge the reads into complete CDR3 sequences, and MiTCR was used to assign the reads to V(D)J germline segments. Clonal diversity was calculated as the inverse Simpson's index using VDJtools. A read counted as productive if the sequence was in-frame and lacked a premature stop codon. TCRdb itself trimmed the public reads at Q25 with fastp, ran MiXCR and retained productive beta chains. Records with the same CDR3 protein are collapsed into one entry carrying the most frequent genes and DNA. These V and J calls derive from TCRdb rather than the authors' analysis. The sample includes tens of thousands of distinct CDR3 sequences, with around 76% observed a single time. The top ten hold almost 40% of the sample.

RNA was isolated from bulk, unsorted tissue, and RNA quality was assessed with a NanoDrop ND-1000 and an Agilent 2100. Distant non-tumor tissue taken more than 3 cm from the tumor edge was used as the normal lung sample. All donors had newly diagnosed lung cancer, had not received prior chemotherapy, and were admitted for thoracic surgery in China between August and November 2014. Anyone who had undergone radiotherapy or chemotherapy before, or who had another cancer at the same time, was left out of the study. Pieces of surgical tissue measuring about 1-2 cm3 were kept in RNAlater solution and stored at -80 degrees C until use.

The material sequenced was distant non-tumor lung tissue. The chain joins TRBV29-1 to TRBJ1-4; the D gene is not confidently resolved. This clonotype was sampled from a man between 65 and 79 years old with non-small cell lung cancer. The CDR3 reads CSVEDPKASGLFF. The bases read TGCAGCGTAGAAGATCCCAAGGCAAGTGGACTATTTTTT.